This is a list of T cell receptor beta chains from one sample in a study of blood T cell repertoires in COVID-19. This table comes from immunoSEQ multiplex PCR, and its TCRdb copy is limited to in-frame clones, with some not included. The data hold approximately 300,000 clones, with 80% to 90% observed a single time. Material: PBMCs or T cells enriched from blood (not recorded which). Receptors were obtained from a woman in her twenties or thirties who had recovered from COVID-19. CDR3s include the opening cysteine and the closing phenylalanine or tryptophan. A D gene is named only where the DNA matches it firmly. Clone size is stated in some rows and not others, as once, few, many or a class when expanded.

>.|TRBJ1-5|TRBV28|.
CASSTGHLNQPQHF
TGTGCCAGCAGTACAGGGCACCTCAATCAGCCCCAGCATTTT
>.|TRBJ2-3|TRBV3-1/TRBV3-2|.
CASSQATVPSVSTQYF
TGTGCCAGCAGCCAAGCGACAGTGCCCTCCGTAAGTACGCAGTATTTT
>once|TRBJ1-1|TRBV11-2|.
CASSLEDGAEAFF
TGTGCCAGCAGCTTAGAAGACGGGGCTGAAGCTTTCTTT
>.|TRBJ2-6|TRBV19|.
CASTNPGTGANVLTF
TGTGCCAGTACCAACCCAGGAACTGGGGCCAACGTCCTGACTTTC
>.|TRBJ1-1|TRBV20-1|.
CSASQDRTENTEAFF
TGCAGTGCTAGTCAAGATCGGACAGAAAACACTGAAGCTTTCTTT
>.|TRBJ2-7|TRBV29-1|TRBD1
CSARTGITYEQYF
TGCAGCGCCAGGACAGGAATCACCTACGAGCAGTACTTC
>.|TRBJ1-1|TRBV6-4|.
CASSGGRSTEAFF
TGTGCCAGCAGCGGGGGACGGTCCACTGAAGCTTTCTTT
>.|TRBJ1-2|TRBV2|.
CAGLDSSNYGYTF
TGTGCCGGATTGGACAGCTCTAACTATGGCTACACCTTC
>.|TRBJ2-5|TRBV25-1|TRBD1
CASSPLSGTAEETQYF
TGTGCCAGCAGTCCCCTCTCCGGGACAGCGGAAGAGACCCAGTACTTC
>few|TRBJ2-1|TRBV19|.
CASSLGQNYYNEQFF
TGTGCCAGTAGTCTCGGACAGAACTATTACAATGAGCAGTTCTTC
>.|TRBJ1-1|TRBV2|.
CASRGGPRAEAFF
TGTGCCAGCAGGGGGGGTCCCAGGGCTGAAGCTTTCTTT
>.|TRBJ1-2|TRBV5-1|TRBD1
CASSLIGQGEGYTF
TGCGCCAGCAGCTTGATTGGACAGGGAGAAGGCTACACCTTC
>.|TRBJ2-2|TRBV7-6|TRBD2
CASSSGLAGGANTGELFF
TGTGCCAGCAGCTCCGGACTAGCGGGGGGCGCGAACACCGGGGAGCTGTTTTTT
>.|TRBJ1-4|TRBV15|.
CATSAGATNEKLFF
TGTGCCACCAGCGCGGGAGCAACTAATGAAAAACTGTTTTTT
>.|TRBJ1-5|TRBV3-1/TRBV3-2|.
CASSQDLNQPQHF
TGTGCCAGCAGCCAAGATCTCAATCAGCCCCAGCATTTT
>.|TRBJ2-7|TRBV12-3/TRBV12-4|.
CASSGYSYEQYF
TGTGCCAGCTCCGGGTACTCCTACGAGCAGTACTTC
>.|TRBJ1-6|TRBV18|.
CASSPTGEDSPLHF
TGTGCCAGCTCACCAACGGGTGAAGATTCACCCCTCCACTTT
>.|TRBJ2-2|TRBV27|.
CASSLGQTNTGELFF
TGTGCCAGCAGTTTAGGGCAGACGAACACCGGGGAGCTGTTTTTT
>.|TRBJ1-4|TRBV6-2/TRBV6-3|.
CASSTDSYYEKLFF
TGTGCCAGCAGTACCGACTCCTACTATGAAAAACTGTTTTTT
>once|TRBJ2-3|TRBV4-3|.
CASSQDEDTQYF
TGCGCCAGCAGCCAAGATGAGGATACGCAGTATTTT
>.|TRBJ2-1|TRBV11-2|TRBD2
CASSTSSGGAYEQFF
TGTGCCAGCAGTACCTCTAGCGGGGGGGCATATGAGCAGTTCTTC
>.|TRBJ1-2|TRBV10-2|.
CASSNDRNYGYTF
TGCGCCAGCAGTAATGACAGGAACTATGGCTACACCTTC
>.|TRBJ1-1|TRBV28|.
CATLTGRTEAFF
TGTGCCACTCTTACGGGTAGAACTGAAGCTTTCTTT
>.|TRBJ1-5|TRBV2|.
CASSPRLVNQPQHF
TGTGCCAGCAGCCCCAGACTCGTCAATCAGCCCCAGCATTTT
>once|TRBJ1-6|TRBV5-6|.
CASNAMARGSSPLHF
TGTGCCAGCAACGCGATGGCCAGGGGCTCTTCACCCCTCCACTTT
>.|TRBJ2-5|TRBV5-6|.
CASSLAFWRPQSETQYF
TGTGCCAGCAGCTTGGCTTTTTGGCGGCCCCAGTCAGAGACCCAGTACTTC
>.|TRBJ1-5|TRBV6-6|.
CASTLDRYSNQPQHF
TGTGCCAGCACCTTAGACAGGTATAGCAATCAGCCCCAGCATTTT
>.|TRBJ1-1|TRBV27|.
CASSLLGRTEAFF
TGTGCCAGCAGTTTACTGGGGCGGACTGAAGCTTTCTTT
>.|TRBJ2-1|TRBV29-1|TRBD2
CSVDLGLAGGDEQFF
TGCAGCGTTGACCTCGGACTAGCGGGGGGAGATGAGCAGTTCTTC
>.|TRBJ2-7|TRBV27|TRBD1
CASSLSGGDRGYEQYF
TGTGCCAGCAGTTTATCGGGTGGCGACAGGGGCTACGAGCAGTACTTC
>few|TRBJ1-1|TRBV11-3|TRBD1
CASSPGQGAQAFF
TGTGCCAGCAGCCCCGGACAGGGGGCCCAAGCTTTCTTT
>.|TRBJ2-7|TRBV12-3/TRBV12-4|TRBD2
CASSLVTSGEQYF
TGTGCCAGCAGTTTAGTGACTAGCGGCGAGCAGTACTTC
>.|TRBJ2-3|TRBV7-9|TRBD2
CASSKTSGTDTQYF
TGTGCCAGCAGCAAGACTAGCGGGACAGATACGCAGTATTTT
>.|TRBJ2-3|TRBV7-9|TRBD2
CASCTSGGFTDTQYF
TGTGCCAGCTGTACTAGCGGGGGGTTCACAGATACGCAGTATTTT
>.|TRBJ1-5|TRBV6-2/TRBV6-3|.
CASSYSRVSQPQHF
TGTGCCAGCAGTTACTCCCGGGTTAGTCAGCCCCAGCATTTT
>.|TRBJ1-1|TRBV4-1|.
CASSQDGGGNTEAFF
TGCGCCAGCAGCCAAGATGGGGGGGGTAATACTGAAGCTTTCTTT
>.|TRBJ1-1|TRBV4-1|TRBD1
CASSQGLEQGRTEAFF
TGCGCCAGCAGCCAAGGGTTGGAACAGGGGAGAACTGAAGCTTTCTTT
>.|TRBJ2-7|TRBV27|.
CASSSSGAFYEQYF
TGTGCCAGCAGTTCGTCAGGGGCGTTCTACGAGCAGTACTTC
>.|TRBJ1-6|TRBV7-3|.
CASSSTGLSYSPLHF
TGTGCCAGCAGCTCCACAGGCTTATCTTATTCACCCCTCCACTTT
>once|TRBJ2-7|TRBV4-3|.
CASSQGGGGYEQYF
TGCGCCAGCAGCCAAGGGGGGGGCGGCTACGAGCAGTACTTC
>.|TRBJ1-6|TRBV4-1|.
CASSQERDSPLHF
TGCGCCAGCAGCCAAGAGAGGGATTCACCCCTCCACTTT
>few|TRBJ2-5|TRBV7-2|TRBD1
CASSAGTGKTQYF
TGTGCCAGCAGCGCCGGGACAGGGAAGACCCAGTACTTC
>.|TRBJ1-1|TRBV2|.
CAASRNENTEAFF
TGTGCCGCATCGAGGAATGAGAACACTGAAGCTTTCTTT
>.|TRBJ2-7|TRBV18|TRBD1
CASSQQGSAYEQYF
TGTGCCAGCTCGCAACAGGGGTCCGCCTACGAGCAGTACTTC
>.|TRBJ1-2|TRBV5-4|.
CASSQQKSNYGYTF
TGTGCCAGCAGCCAACAGAAGTCTAACTATGGCTACACCTTC
>.|TRBJ1-4|TRBV4-3|.
CASSQFGGVGEKLFF
TGCGCCAGCAGCCAATTTGGGGGGGTAGGAGAAAAACTGTTTTTT
>once|TRBJ1-3|TRBV6-5|TRBD1
CASSPRGPGNTIYF
TGTGCCAGCAGTCCCAGGGGGCCTGGAAACACCATATATTTT
>.|TRBJ1-3|TRBV13|TRBD1
CASSFGTGTGNTIYF
TGTGCCAGCAGCTTCGGGACAGGGACCGGAAACACCATATATTTT
>.|TRBJ1-6|TRBV15|TRBD1
CATSSTGTGSPLHF
TGTGCCACCAGCAGTACAGGGACAGGATCACCCCTCCACTTT
>.|TRBJ1-2|TRBV19|TRBD1
CASRLEGRQGGIMGYGYTF
TGTGCCAGTCGGTTGGAGGGTCGGCAGGGGGGCATAATGGGCTATGGCTACACCTTC
>.|TRBJ2-1|TRBV19|TRBD1
CASSLGQTNEQFF
TGTGCCAGTAGTTTGGGACAGACTAATGAGCAGTTCTTC
>.|TRBJ1-1|TRBV19|TRBD1
CASRRNRGGNTEAFF
TGTGCCAGTAGACGAAACAGGGGAGGGAACACTGAAGCTTTCTTT
>.|TRBJ1-3|TRBV5-1|.
CASSLTGPSSGNTIYF
TGCGCCAGCAGCTTAACAGGGCCTAGCTCTGGAAACACCATATATTTT
>.|TRBJ2-2|TRBV7-9|TRBD1
CASSLQGVTGELFF
TGTGCCAGCAGCTTACAGGGGGTGACCGGGGAGCTGTTTTTT
>.|TRBJ1-2|TRBV10-1|.
CASSAGYNYGYTF
TGCGCCAGCAGTGCGGGGTACAACTATGGCTACACCTTC
>.|TRBJ2-2|TRBV19|.
CASSEYRSGELFF
TGTGCCAGTAGTGAGTACCGGAGCGGGGAGCTGTTTTTT